Following are 30 T cell receptor beta chains from one sample sequenced in a study of cytomegalovirus exposure and HLA in healthy donors. Data came from immunoSEQ multiplex PCR; TCRdb stores just in-frame clones and leaves some out. This sample has 250,000 to 400,000 clones; over 75% occur once, and the top ten carry around 1%. The sample consisted of PBMCs. These receptors all come from a man aged 30 to 39 in good health and CMV-seronegative.

In its sample, this clone was seen a few times. The chain uses TRBV2 and TRBJ2-5, with unresolved D. The CDR3 totals 11 residues. Trimming stripped 5 bases from V and 7 bases from J, with 8 bases between. The V gene's germline CDR1 is SNHLY and CDR2 FYNNEI. The CDR3 reads CASSRSVTQYF. In nucleotides, the CDR3 is TGTGCCAGCAGTCGCTCGGTGACCCAGTACTTC. The full variable domain, with the rest looked up from reference TRBV2 and TRBJ2-5, is EPEVTQTPSHQVTQMGQEVILRCVPISNHLYFYWYRQILGQKVEFLVSFYNNEISEKSEIFDDQFSVERPDGSNFTLKIRSTKLEDSAMYFCASSRSVTQYFGPGTRLLVL.

This chain uses TRBV15 with TRBJ1-6; 7 bases agree with TRBD1. Unmatched junction bases numbered 6, after V lost 1 base and J lost 6 bases. The germline gives CDR1 LNHNV, CDR2 YYDKDF (reference sequence). The CDR3 has 16 residues. CDR3 nucleotides: TGTGCCACCAGCAGAGGCAAGGACAGGAGTAATTCACCCCTCCACTTT. Translated: CATSRGKDRSNSPLHF. The full variable domain, its missing parts supplied by reference TRBV15 and TRBJ1-6, is DAMVIQNPRYQVTQFGKPVTLSCSQTLNHNVMYWYQQKSSQAPKLLFHYYDKDFNNEADTPDNFQSRRPNTSFCFLDIRSPGLGDTAMYLCATSRGKDRSNSPLHFGNGTRLTVT.

The CDR3 DNA is TGTGCCAGTCGGGGGGTTGAAGCTTTCTTT. It encodes CASRGVEAFF. The V gene is TRBV2, the J gene TRBJ1-1, with a weak D call TRBD1 (5 bases). Germline loops: CDR1 SNHLY, CDR2 FYNNEI. The CDR3 is 10 residues long. Trimming took off 9 bases at V and 7 bases at J, with 9 bases between the two ends.

The V call is TRBV29-1, the J call TRBJ2-2; a weak D match, TRBD2 (5 bases). The V and J ends lost 5 bases and 5 bases respectively, with 15 bases between them. Germline assignment: CDR1 SQVTM and CDR2 ANQGSEA. The CDR3 length is 14 residues. The chain's CDR3 is CSVLLGVATGELFF. DNA for the CDR3: TGCAGCGTTCTACTCGGGGTAGCGACCGGGGAGCTGTTTTTT.

The chain couples TRBV5-1 to TRBJ2-7; 9 nucleotides line up with TRBD2. This CDR3 is built from 15 residues. Trimming removed 0 bases from V and 3 bases from J; junction bases left unmatched: 4. The germline CDR1 and CDR2 sequences are SGHRS and YFSETQ. DNA of the CDR3: TGCGCCAGCAGCTTGGGGGGGACTAGCAACTACGAGCAGTACTTC. Translation gives CASSLGGTSNYEQYF.

The V call is TRBV19, the J call TRBJ2-6; 7 nucleotides match TRBD1. Germline V gives CDR1 LNHDA, CDR2 SQIVND (reference sequence). The V segment lost 8 bases and the J segment 2 bases; nucleotides outside the gene matches: 3. CDR3 size: 14 residues. CDR3 DNA: TGTGCCAGTGCAGGGGGAGCTGGGGCCAACGTCCTGACTTTC. Amino acid sequence: CASAGGAGANVLTF.

The gene calls are TRBV11-2 and TRBJ2-2; D is possibly TRBD2 (7 bases). Germline V gene lookup returns CDR1 SGHAT and CDR2 FQNNGV. Trimming took 1 base from V and 10 from J, leaving 13 bases between them. The length of the CDR3 is 14 residues. Here the CDR3 reads CASSLVGGRVELFF. CDR3 sequence (DNA): TGTGCCAGCAGCTTAGTGGGGGGGCGGGTGGAGCTGTTTTTT.

The chain joins TRBV6-5 to TRBJ1-5, with D perhaps TRBD1 (6 bases). This CDR3 has 15 amino acids. V lost 5 bases and J 5 bases, leaving 16 bases between the germline ends. Germline V gene data show CDR1 as MNHEY and CDR2 as SVGAGI. CDR3 nucleotide sequence: TGTGCCAGCAGTCCCCGACAGGCTGAGCATCAGCCCCAGCATTTT. This translates into CASSPRQAEHQPQHF.

The genes are TRBV11-2 and TRBJ1-2; 8 positions match TRBD1. The CDR3 is 15 residues long. V lost 5 bases, J lost 1 base, and 6 bases stayed unmatched. Germline V gene sequence: CDR1 SGHAT, CDR2 FQNNGV. The CDR3 sequence: CASSATGELNYGYTF. For the CDR3, the DNA is TGTGCCAGCAGCGCGACAGGGGAGCTTAACTATGGCTACACCTTC.

In its sample, this clone was seen once. CDR3 residues: CASSQRQGYGGELFF. CDR3 DNA sequence: TGCGCCAGCAGCCAACGACAGGGGTATGGCGGGGAGCTGTTTTTT. The chain recombines TRBV4-1 with TRBJ2-2; 8 nucleotides match TRBD1. The germline gives CDR1 MGHRA, CDR2 YSYEKL. Trimming removed 2 bases from V and 7 bases from J; junction bases left unmatched: 6. The CDR3 runs to 15 residues.

This chain's CDR3 is CASSVVSGAYNEQFF. DNA for the CDR3: TGTGCCAGCAGCGTAGTATCAGGGGCCTACAATGAGCAGTTCTTC. This chain links TRBV9 with TRBJ2-1; tentative D call: TRBD1 (6 bases). The CDR3 spans 15 residues. Trimming stripped 0 bases from V and 2 bases from J, with 9 bases between. CDR1 SGDLS and CDR2 YYNGEE come from the germline V gene.

V is TRBV2 and J is TRBJ1-2; 10 bases line up with TRBD1. CDR1 is SNHLY, CDR2 FYNNEI, per germline. V gave up 6 bases and J gave up 4 bases; unmatched junction bases: 2. The CDR3 runs 13 residues. The DNA of the CDR3 is TGTGCCAGCAGGGGACAGGGGACCTATGGCTACACCTTC. Protein product: CASRGQGTYGYTF.

The chain joins TRBV7-2 to TRBJ1-5, with 10 bases matching TRBD1. Trimming removed 2 bases from V and 9 bases from J; junction bases left unmatched: 10. CDR1 SGHTA and CDR2 FQGNSA come from the germline V gene. The CDR3 runs to 16 residues. This CDR3 is CASSLRPGQGFWPQHF. The DNA for the CDR3 is TGTGCCAGCAGCTTAAGACCGGGACAGGGGTTTTGGCCCCAGCATTTT.

The rearrangement links TRBV18 to TRBJ2-2, with a weak D call TRBD2 (5 bases). The CDR3 covers 15 residues. Trimming stripped 4 bases from V and 3 bases from J, with 12 bases between. The germline V gene has CDR1 KGHSH and CDR2 LQKENI. The CDR3 protein is CASSRYAEDTGELFF. The CDR3, as DNA: TGTGCCAGCTCACGCTACGCGGAGGACACCGGGGAGCTGTTTTTT.

The chain combines TRBV5-4 with TRBJ2-1; 8 nucleotides align to TRBD1. CDR1 SGHNT and CDR2 YYREEE come from the germline V gene (reference sequence). The CDR3 extends over 16 amino acids. The junction had 11 bases not matched to a gene; V was cut back by 4 bases and J by 5 bases. CDR3 loop: CASSPPGTGSHNEQFF. The CDR3 nucleotides read TGTGCCAGCAGCCCCCCCGGGACAGGCAGTCACAATGAGCAGTTCTTC.

The chain uses TRBV5-4 and TRBJ2-3; the match to TRBD1 covers 7 bases. Germline V gene data show CDR1 as SGHNT and CDR2 as YYREEE (reference sequence). The V gene end was trimmed by 4 bases and the J gene end by 3 bases; junction bases not matched to a gene: 11. This CDR3 spans 16 amino acids. The CDR3 DNA follows: TGTGCCAGCAGCCCGACAGGGAGAGGGGTGACAGATACGCAGTATTTT. As protein: CASSPTGRGVTDTQYF.

The DNA of the CDR3 is TGTGCCAGCAGCTTATTAGCAGGGATCTCCGGGGAGCTGTTTTTT. It encodes CASSLLAGISGELFF. This sequence joins TRBV11-2 and TRBJ2-2; D might be TRBD1 (5 bases). Germline-derived CDR1 and CDR2 are SGHAT and FQNNGV. V dropped 2 bases and J dropped 6 bases, with 13 bases sitting between them. The CDR3 runs to 15 residues.

The chain couples TRBV2 to TRBJ2-5, with a possible D match to TRBD1 (6 bases). The CDR3 consists of 16 residues. Between the trimmed V and J ends, which lost 6 bases and 1 base, there was a span of 18 bases. The germline V gene has CDR1 SNHLY and CDR2 FYNNEI. The CDR3 is CASRYRQANPQETQYF. The DNA for the CDR3 is TGTGCCAGCAGATATAGACAGGCAAACCCCCAAGAGACCCAGTACTTC.

The V and J genes are TRBV9 and TRBJ2-3, with 9 positions matching TRBD2. V gave up 5 bases and J gave up 4 bases; unmatched junction bases: 5. Germline V gene lookup returns CDR1 SGDLS and CDR2 YYNGEE. The CDR3 contains 14 residues. CDR3 in amino acids: CASSDGLAPDTQYF. The CDR3 bases are TGTGCCAGCAGTGATGGACTAGCGCCAGATACGCAGTATTTT.

This CDR3 reads CATSREGAGSGNTIYF. The CDR3 nucleotides read TGTGCCACCAGCAGAGAAGGGGCCGGTTCAGGAAACACCATATATTTT. The chain joins TRBV15 to TRBJ1-3; D may be TRBD1 (5 bases). V was trimmed by 0 bases and J by 4 bases, leaving 13 bases between them. Germline CDR1 and CDR2: LNHNV and YYDKDF (reference sequence). This CDR3 is 16 amino acids long.

The CDR3 protein is CASSLSRVEKLFF. The DNA of the CDR3 is TGTGCCAGCAGCTTATCCAGGGTTGAAAAACTGTTTTTT. The genes are TRBV7-2 and TRBJ1-4, with D possibly matching TRBD1 (5 bases). The length of the CDR3 is 13 residues. Trimming shortened V by 2 bases and J by 7 bases, and 8 bases separated the two germline ends. Germline assignment: CDR1 SGHTA and CDR2 FQGNSA.

The CDR3 bases are TGTGCCAGCAGCTTGGCTAGCGGGGGCGTACTGTACTTC. It encodes CASSLASGGVLYF. V gene TRBV5-4 combines with J gene TRBJ2-7; 10 bases fit TRBD2. Germline V gene data show CDR1 as SGHNT and CDR2 as YYREEE (reference sequence). This CDR3 is built from 13 residues. The ends lost 0 bases at V and 12 bases at J; junction bases unmatched: 6.

The chain has TRBV5-4 and TRBJ2-5; no clear D. Germline V gene lookup returns CDR1 SGHNT and CDR2 YYREEE (reference sequence). The V and J ends lost 4 bases and 3 bases respectively, with 13 bases between them. This CDR3 contains 14 residues. The CDR3 sequence: CASSPRFVEETQYF. For the CDR3, the DNA is TGTGCCAGCAGCCCGAGATTTGTGGAAGAGACCCAGTACTTC.

The chain's CDR3 is CASSPLDATNEKLFF. DNA of the CDR3: TGTGCCAGCAGTCCGCTAGATGCAACTAATGAAAAACTGTTTTTT. V and J are TRBV6-5 and TRBJ1-4; D is undetermined. Germline loops: CDR1 MNHEY, CDR2 SVGAGI. The CDR3 has 15 amino acids. Trimming pared 5 bases from V and 0 bases from J, leaving 10 bases between.

The V and J genes are TRBV6-5 and TRBJ1-2, with D perhaps matching TRBD1 (5 bases). Trimming shortened V by 5 bases and J by 4 bases, and 17 bases separated the two germline ends. In germline, CDR1 is MNHEY, CDR2 SVGAGI. CDR3 length: 15 amino acids. The CDR3 DNA follows: TGTGCCAGCAGTACACCAGGGAACCACCCCTATGGCTACACCTTC. Encoded protein: CASSTPGNHPYGYTF.

V is TRBV5-1 and J is TRBJ1-1; weak D call: TRBD1 (6 bases). The CDR3 spans 14 residues. Germline V CDR1 and CDR2: SGHRS, YFSETQ. V lost 4 bases, J lost 2 bases, and 12 bases lay in between. For the CDR3, the DNA is TGCGCCAGCAGCGGGTCAGGGGTTAACACTGAAGCTTTCTTT. Residues: CASSGSGVNTEAFF.

A single count supports this clone. This chain joins TRBV7-2 and TRBJ2-5; D is ambiguous. Germline loops: CDR1 SGHTA, CDR2 FQGNSA. This CDR3 is built from 13 residues. V dropped 5 bases and J dropped 4 bases, with 11 bases sitting between them. This CDR3 reads CASSPPVPETQYF. The DNA for the CDR3 is TGTGCCAGCAGCCCCCCCGTCCCAGAGACCCAGTACTTC.

About this clone itself: The junction departs from germline at one end; a sequencing error may be responsible. The chain joins TRBV2 to TRBJ2-7, with a weak D call TRBD2 (6 bases). Germline CDR1 is SNHLY and CDR2 is FYNNEI. The CDR3 loop spans 11 amino acids. CDR3 sequence: CASSEGASEDF. The CDR3, as DNA: TGTGCCAGCAGTGAAGGCGCTAGCGAGGACTTC.

The chain combines TRBV10-3 with TRBJ1-3; TRBD1 aligns across 7 bases. CDR3 length: 18 amino acids. V lost 3 bases to trimming and J lost 4 bases; unmatched junction nucleotides: 15. Germline-derived CDR1 and CDR2 are ENHRY and SYGVKD. The CDR3 is CAISDRYDYRGEGNTIYF. DNA of the CDR3: TGTGCCATCAGTGACCGTTACGACTACAGGGGTGAAGGAAACACCATATATTTT.

The V call is TRBV11-2, the J call TRBJ1-5; D ambiguous. V was pared by 2 bases and J by 8 bases, with 10 bases between. This CDR3 region has 13 residues. Germline loops: CDR1 SGHAT, CDR2 FQNNGV. The CDR3 region is CASSLSSTKPQHF. The CDR3 region has the DNA TGTGCCAGCAGCTTATCGTCCACTAAGCCCCAGCATTTT.